This T cell receptor beta chain derives from a study of patients and donors after allogeneic stem cell transplantation. Via MiXCR, TCRdb re-called the RT-PCR reads, giving one row per CDR3 protein. The sample consists of roughly 880,000 distinct CDR3 sequences, about 20% of them appearing once. The receptor comes from a human donor who was either an allogeneic HSCT recipient or a stem cell or donor lymphocyte infusion donor (not recorded which). It is not recorded whose cells these are; they may come from a transplant donor. Specimen: blood, either unsorted or a sorted T cell fraction (not recorded which).

CDR3: CSARVGVSTNEQYF. Here the CDR3 DNA reads TGCAGTGCTAGAGTAGGGGTTAGTACTAACGAGCAGTACTTC. This chain connects TRBV20-1 to TRBJ2-7; D is possibly TRBD1 (5 bases). The CDR3 has 14 residues. V lost 1 base to trimming and J lost 5 bases, with 15 bases between them. Looked up from germline, CDR1 is DFQATT and CDR2 is SNEGSKA (reference sequence).